This T cell receptor (beta chain) was profiled in a study of blood T cell repertoires in COVID-19. TCRdb's copy holds only in-frame clones and misses some; the assay was immunoSEQ multiplex PCR. This sample has under 250,000 clones, with around 91% found just once. V was clipped by 0 bases and J by 0 bases, with 9 bases between them. This CDR3 has 15 amino acids. Germline-derived CDR1 and CDR2 are SGDLS and YYNGEE. The sample consisted of PBMCs or T cells enriched from blood (not recorded which). The rearrangement uses TRBV9 and TRBJ1-1; possibly TRBD1 for D (5 bases). The sequence was obtained from a woman between 18 and 29 years old in a cohort exposed to, infected with or recovered from COVID-19 (not recorded which). This CDR3 is CASSVGGTMNTEAFF. Here the CDR3 DNA reads TGTGCCAGCAGCGTAGGTGGGACTATGAACACTGAAGCTTTCTTT.